This TCR beta chain was obtained from a study of beta chain features in type 1 diabetes. Study-level information: There was similarity between patients and healthy donors in age, gender and cell yields.

Sequenced material consisted of expressed TCRB transcripts (all of the isolated RNA was reverse transcribed). The data were produced by immunoSEQ multiplex PCR, yet TCRdb's version contains in-frame clones alone and is incomplete. The table records about 320,000 clones, 12% to 15% of them present only once. This clone has more than one count but fewer than ten. Trimming took 0 bases from V and 4 from J, leaving 10 bases between them. The germline gives CDR1 SGDLS, CDR2 YYNGEE. This CDR3 has 14 residues. The sequenced material came from central memory CD4+ T cells from blood. The TCR was taken from a man younger than 40 in good health. The chain combines TRBV9 with TRBJ1-1; weak D call: TRBD1 (6 bases). The CDR3 reads CASSVGTVSTEAFF. The CDR3, as DNA: TGTGCCAGCAGCGTAGGGACAGTTTCCACTGAAGCTTTCTTT.